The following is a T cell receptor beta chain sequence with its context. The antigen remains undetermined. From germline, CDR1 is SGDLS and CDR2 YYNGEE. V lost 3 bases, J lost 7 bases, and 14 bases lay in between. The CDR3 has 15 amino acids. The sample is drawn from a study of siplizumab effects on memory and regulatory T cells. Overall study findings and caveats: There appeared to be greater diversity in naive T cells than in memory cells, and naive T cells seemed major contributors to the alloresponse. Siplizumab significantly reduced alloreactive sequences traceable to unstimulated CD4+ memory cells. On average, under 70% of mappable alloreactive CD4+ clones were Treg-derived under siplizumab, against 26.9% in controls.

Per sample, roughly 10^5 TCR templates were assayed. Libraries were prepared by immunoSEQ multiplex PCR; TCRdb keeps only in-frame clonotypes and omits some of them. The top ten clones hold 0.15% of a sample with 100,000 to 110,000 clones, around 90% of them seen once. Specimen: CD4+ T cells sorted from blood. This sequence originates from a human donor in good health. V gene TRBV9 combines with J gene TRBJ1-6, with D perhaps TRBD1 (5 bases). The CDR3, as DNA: TGTGCCAGCAGCGACCAGGGAGGGAGAAATTCACCCCTCCACTTT. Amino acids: CASSDQGGRNSPLHF.